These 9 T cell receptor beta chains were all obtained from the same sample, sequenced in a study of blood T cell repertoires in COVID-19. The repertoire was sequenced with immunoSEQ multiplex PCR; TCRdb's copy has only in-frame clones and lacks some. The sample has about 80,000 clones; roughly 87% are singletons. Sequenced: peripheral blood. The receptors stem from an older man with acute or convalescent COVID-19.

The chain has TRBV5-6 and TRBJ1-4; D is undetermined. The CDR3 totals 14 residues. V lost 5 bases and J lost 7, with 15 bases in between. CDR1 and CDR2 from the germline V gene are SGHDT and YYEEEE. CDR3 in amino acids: CASRLTPTSEKLFF. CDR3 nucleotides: TGTGCCAGCAGGCTAACCCCAACGAGTGAAAAACTGTTTTTT.

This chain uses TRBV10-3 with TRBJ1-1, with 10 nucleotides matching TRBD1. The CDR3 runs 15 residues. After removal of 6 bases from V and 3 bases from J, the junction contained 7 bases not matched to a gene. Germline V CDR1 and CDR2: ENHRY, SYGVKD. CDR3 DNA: TGTGCCATCAGACTAGGGACAGGGGATGACACTGAAGCTTTCTTT. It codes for CAIRLGTGDDTEAFF.

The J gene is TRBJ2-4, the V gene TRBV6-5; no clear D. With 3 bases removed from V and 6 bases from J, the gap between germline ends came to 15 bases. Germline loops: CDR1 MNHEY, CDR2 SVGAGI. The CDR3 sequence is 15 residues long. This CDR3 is CASSYSAVQGNIQYF. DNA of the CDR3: TGTGCCAGCAGTTATTCGGCGGTTCAAGGAAACATTCAGTACTTC.

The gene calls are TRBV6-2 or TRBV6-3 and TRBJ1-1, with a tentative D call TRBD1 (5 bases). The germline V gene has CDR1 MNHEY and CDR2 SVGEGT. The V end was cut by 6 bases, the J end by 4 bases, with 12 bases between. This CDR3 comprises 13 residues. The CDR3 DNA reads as TGTGCCAGCAGCACCTGGCAGGGCACTGAAGCTTTCTTT. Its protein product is CASSTWQGTEAFF.

CDR3 sequence reads: CASSQSVTGGKGEQFF. For the CDR3, the DNA is TGTGCCAGCAGCCAATCTGTGACAGGGGGCAAAGGGGAGCAGTTCTTC. This chain joins TRBV3-1 (or the pseudogene TRBV3-2) and TRBJ2-1, with 10 bases matching TRBD1. The CDR3 consists of 16 residues. With V trimmed by 2 bases and J by 10 bases, 11 bases remained unmatched. CDR1 LGHDT and CDR2 YNNKEL come from the germline V gene (reference sequence).

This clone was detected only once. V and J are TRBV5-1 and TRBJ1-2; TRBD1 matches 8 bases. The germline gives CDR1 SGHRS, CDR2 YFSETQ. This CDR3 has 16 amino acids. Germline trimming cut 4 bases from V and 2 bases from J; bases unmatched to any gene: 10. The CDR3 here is CASSPQVGQANYGYTF. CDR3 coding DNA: TGCGCCAGCAGCCCCCAGGTGGGACAGGCAAACTATGGCTACACCTTC.

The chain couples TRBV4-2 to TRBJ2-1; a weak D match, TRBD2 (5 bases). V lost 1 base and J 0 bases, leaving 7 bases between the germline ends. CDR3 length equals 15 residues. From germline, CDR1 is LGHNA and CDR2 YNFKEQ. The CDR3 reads CASSQGGSSYNEQFF. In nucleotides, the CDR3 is TGTGCCAGCAGCCAAGGAGGGAGCTCCTACAATGAGCAGTTCTTC.

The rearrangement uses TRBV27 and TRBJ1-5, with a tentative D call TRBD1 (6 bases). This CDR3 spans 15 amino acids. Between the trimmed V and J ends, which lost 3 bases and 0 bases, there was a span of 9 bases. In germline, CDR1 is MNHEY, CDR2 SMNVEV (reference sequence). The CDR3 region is CASSFSGDSNQPQHF. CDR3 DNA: TGTGCCAGCAGTTTTTCAGGGGATAGCAATCAGCCCCAGCATTTT.

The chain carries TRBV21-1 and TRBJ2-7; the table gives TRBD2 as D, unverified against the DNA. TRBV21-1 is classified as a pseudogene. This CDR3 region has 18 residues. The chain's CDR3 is CASSKWFRSGDDAYEQYF. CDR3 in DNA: TGTGCCAGCAGCAAATGGTTTCGGAGCGGGGATGACGCCTACGAGCAGTACTTC.